One T cell receptor beta chain is described in this entry. Antigen unknown. PCR employed 60 Vbeta and 13 Jbeta primers. Sequencing used immunoSEQ multiplex PCR; TCRdb keeps in-frame clones, though not all of them. The data show 130,000 or so clones, with about 80% seen just once and under 6% held by the top ten. The V and J ends lost 0 bases and 1 base respectively, with 7 bases between them. The CDR3 has 14 amino acids. Looked up from germline, CDR1 is SGHRS and CDR2 is YFSETQ. The data derive from a study of cytomegalovirus exposure and HLA in healthy donors. General study findings and limits: One variant, a missense change in DCLRE1C, was linked in a later analysis to TCR beta V- and J-gene trimming.

Sequencing used PBMCs. The receptor was isolated from a man younger than 40 in good health and CMV-seronegative. V is TRBV5-1 and J is TRBJ1-1, with a tentative D call TRBD1 (5 bases). The CDR3 reads CASSLGGANTEAFF. The CDR3, as DNA: TGCGCCAGCAGCTTGGGTGGGGCGAACACTGAAGCTTTCTTT.